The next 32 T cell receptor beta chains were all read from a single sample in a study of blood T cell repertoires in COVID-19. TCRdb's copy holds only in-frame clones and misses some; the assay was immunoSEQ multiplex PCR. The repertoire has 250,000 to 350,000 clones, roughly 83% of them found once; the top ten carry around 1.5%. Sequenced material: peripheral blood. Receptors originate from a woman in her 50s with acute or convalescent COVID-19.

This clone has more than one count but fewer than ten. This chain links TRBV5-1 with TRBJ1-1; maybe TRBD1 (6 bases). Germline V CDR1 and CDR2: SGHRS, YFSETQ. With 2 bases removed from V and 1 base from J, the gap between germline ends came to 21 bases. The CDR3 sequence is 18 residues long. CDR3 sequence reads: CASSFHSGQVLRNTEAFF. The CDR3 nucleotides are TGCGCCAGCAGCTTTCATTCGGGACAAGTCTTAAGGAACACTGAAGCTTTCTTT.

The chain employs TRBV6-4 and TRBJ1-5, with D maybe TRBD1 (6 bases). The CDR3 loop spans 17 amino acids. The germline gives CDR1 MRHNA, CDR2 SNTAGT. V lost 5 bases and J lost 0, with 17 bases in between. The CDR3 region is CASSLSAGVSSNQPQHF. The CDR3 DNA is TGTGCCAGCAGTCTTTCGGCAGGGGTCTCTAGCAATCAGCCCCAGCATTTT.

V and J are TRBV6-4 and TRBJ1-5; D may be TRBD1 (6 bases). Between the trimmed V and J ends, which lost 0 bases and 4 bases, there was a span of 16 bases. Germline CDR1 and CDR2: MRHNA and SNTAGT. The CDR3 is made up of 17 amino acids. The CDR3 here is CASSDSTGGRGNQPQHF. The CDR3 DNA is TGTGCCAGCAGTGACTCGACGGGGGGGCGCGGAAATCAGCCCCAGCATTTT.

The CDR3 sequence is CASSPLGGDNDYGYTF. Written as DNA, the CDR3 is TGTGCCAGCAGCCCCCTAGGTGGGGACAATGACTATGGCTACACCTTC. The chain links TRBV5-5 to TRBJ1-2; maybe TRBD1 (6 bases). This CDR3 is 16 amino acids long. Trimming removed 4 bases at V and 3 bases at J, with 19 bases between. Germline V lookup: CDR1 SGHKS, CDR2 YYEKEE (reference sequence).

The CDR3 bases are TGTGCCAGCAGACAGGACAGGGGTTATGGCTACACCTTC. Residues: CASRQDRGYGYTF. V usage is TRBV28 and J usage is TRBJ1-2, with 9 bases identical to TRBD1. V shed 6 bases and J 5 bases; nucleotides not matched to a gene: 4. This CDR3 has 13 residues. Germline-derived CDR1 and CDR2 are MDHEN and SYDVKM.

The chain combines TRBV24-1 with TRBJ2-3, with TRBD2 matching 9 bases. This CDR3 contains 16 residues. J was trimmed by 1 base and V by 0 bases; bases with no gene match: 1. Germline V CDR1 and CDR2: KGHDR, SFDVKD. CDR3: CATSDLRTSGTDTQYF. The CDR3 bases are TGTGCCACCAGTGATTTGAGGACTAGCGGCACAGATACGCAGTATTTT.

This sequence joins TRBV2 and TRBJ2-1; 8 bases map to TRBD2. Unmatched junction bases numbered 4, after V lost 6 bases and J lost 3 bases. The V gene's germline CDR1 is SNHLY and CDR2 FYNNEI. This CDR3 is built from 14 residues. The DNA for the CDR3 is TGTGCCAGCAGGAAGCTAGCGGGCTACAATGAGCAGTTCTTC. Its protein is CASRKLAGYNEQFF.

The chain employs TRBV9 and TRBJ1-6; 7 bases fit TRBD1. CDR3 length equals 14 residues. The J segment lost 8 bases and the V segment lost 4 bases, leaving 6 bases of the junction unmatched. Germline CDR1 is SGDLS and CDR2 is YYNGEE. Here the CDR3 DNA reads TGTGCCAGCAGCCCTCAGGGGGAGTATTCACCCCTCCACTTT. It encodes CASSPQGEYSPLHF.

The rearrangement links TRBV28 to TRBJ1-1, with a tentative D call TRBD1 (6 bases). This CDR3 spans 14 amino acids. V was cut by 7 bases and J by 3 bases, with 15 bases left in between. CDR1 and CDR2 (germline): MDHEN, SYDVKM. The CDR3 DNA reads TGTGCCAGCACGCCACCGGGACAATACACTGAAGCTTTCTTT. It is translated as CASTPPGQYTEAFF.

The CDR3 here is CASSPPTSAYEQYF. CDR3 in DNA: TGTGCCAGCTCACCACCCACTAGCGCCTACGAGCAGTACTTC. This sequence joins TRBV18 and TRBJ2-7, with 7 bases that match TRBD2. Germline-derived CDR1 and CDR2 are KGHSH and LQKENI. V shed 0 bases and J 2 bases; nucleotides not matched to a gene: 1. The CDR3 runs to 14 residues.

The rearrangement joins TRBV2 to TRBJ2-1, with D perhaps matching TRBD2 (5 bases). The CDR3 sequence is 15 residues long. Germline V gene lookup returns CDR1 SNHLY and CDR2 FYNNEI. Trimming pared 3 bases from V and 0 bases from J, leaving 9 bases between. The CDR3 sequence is CASSERRSSYNEQFF. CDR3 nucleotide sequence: TGTGCCAGCAGTGAGCGGAGGAGCTCCTACAATGAGCAGTTCTTC.

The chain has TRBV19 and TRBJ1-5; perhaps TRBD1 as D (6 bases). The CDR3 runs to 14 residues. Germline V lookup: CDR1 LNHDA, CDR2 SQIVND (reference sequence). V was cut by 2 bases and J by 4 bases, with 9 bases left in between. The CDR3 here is CASSIRTANQPQHF. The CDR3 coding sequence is TGTGCCAGTAGTATAAGGACAGCTAATCAGCCCCAGCATTTT.

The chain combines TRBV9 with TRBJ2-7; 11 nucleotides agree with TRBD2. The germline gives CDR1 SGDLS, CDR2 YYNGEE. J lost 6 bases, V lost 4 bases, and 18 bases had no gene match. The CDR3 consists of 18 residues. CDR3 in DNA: TGTGCCAGCAGCCCGGGGACAGGGACGGGACTAGCGGAGATCGAGCAGTACTTC. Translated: CASSPGTGTGLAEIEQYF. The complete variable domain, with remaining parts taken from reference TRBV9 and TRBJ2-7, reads DSGVTQTPKHLITATGQRVTLRCSPRSGDLSVYWYQQSLDQGLQFLIQYYNGEERAKGNILERFSAQQFPDLHSELNLSSLELGDSALYFCASSPGTGTGLAEIEQYFGPGTRLTVT.

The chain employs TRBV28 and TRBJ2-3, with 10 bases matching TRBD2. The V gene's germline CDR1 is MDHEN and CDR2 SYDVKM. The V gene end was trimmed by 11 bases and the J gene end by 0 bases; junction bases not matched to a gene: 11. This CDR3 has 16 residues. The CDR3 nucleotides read TGTGCCTTGGGGTCGGGACTAGCGACTAGCACAGATACGCAGTATTTT. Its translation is CALGSGLATSTDTQYF.

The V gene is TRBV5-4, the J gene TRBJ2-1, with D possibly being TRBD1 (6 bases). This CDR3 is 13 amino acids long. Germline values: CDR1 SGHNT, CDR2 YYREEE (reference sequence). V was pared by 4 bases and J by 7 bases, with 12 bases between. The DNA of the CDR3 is TGTGCCAGCAGCCGAAACAGGGCTAATGAGCAGTTCTTC. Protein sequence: CASSRNRANEQFF.

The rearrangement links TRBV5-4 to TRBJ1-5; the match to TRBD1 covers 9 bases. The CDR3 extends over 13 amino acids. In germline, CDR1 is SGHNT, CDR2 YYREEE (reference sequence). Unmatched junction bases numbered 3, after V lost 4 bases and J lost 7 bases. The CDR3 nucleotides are TGTGCCAGCAGCCCCACAGGGGGCCAGCCCCAGCATTTT. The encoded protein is CASSPTGGQPQHF.

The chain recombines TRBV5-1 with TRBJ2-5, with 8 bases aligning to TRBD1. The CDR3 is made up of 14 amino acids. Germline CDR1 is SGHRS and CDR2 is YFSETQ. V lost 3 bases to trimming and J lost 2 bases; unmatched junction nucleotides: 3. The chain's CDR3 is CASSWTGLQETQYF. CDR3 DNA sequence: TGCGCCAGCAGCTGGACAGGGCTACAAGAGACCCAGTACTTC.

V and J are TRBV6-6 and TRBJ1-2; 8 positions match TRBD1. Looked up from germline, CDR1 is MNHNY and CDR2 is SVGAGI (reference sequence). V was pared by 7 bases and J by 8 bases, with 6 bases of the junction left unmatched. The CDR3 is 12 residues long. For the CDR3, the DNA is TGTGCCAGCACCCAGGGGGCGGGCGGCTACACCTTC. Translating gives CASTQGAGGYTF.

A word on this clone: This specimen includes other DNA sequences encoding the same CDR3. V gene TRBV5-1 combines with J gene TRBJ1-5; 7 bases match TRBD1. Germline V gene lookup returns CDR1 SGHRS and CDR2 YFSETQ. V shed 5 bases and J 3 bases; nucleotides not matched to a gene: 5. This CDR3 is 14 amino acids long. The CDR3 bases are TGCGCCAGCAGTACAGGGGATTCCAATCAGCCCCAGCATTTT. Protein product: CASSTGDSNQPQHF.

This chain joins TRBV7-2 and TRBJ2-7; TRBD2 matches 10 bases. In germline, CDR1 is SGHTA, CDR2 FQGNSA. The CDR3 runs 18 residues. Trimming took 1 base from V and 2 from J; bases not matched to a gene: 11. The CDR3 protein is CASSLVGGLAEFAYEQYF. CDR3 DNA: TGTGCCAGCAGCTTAGTCGGAGGACTAGCGGAATTCGCCTACGAGCAGTACTTC.

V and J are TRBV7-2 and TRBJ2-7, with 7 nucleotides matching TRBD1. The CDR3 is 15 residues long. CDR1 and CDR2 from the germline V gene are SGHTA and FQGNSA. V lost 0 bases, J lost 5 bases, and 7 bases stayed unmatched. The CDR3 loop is CASSLAVRGRDEQYF. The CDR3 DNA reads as TGTGCCAGCAGCTTAGCGGTTAGGGGGCGGGACGAGCAGTACTTC.

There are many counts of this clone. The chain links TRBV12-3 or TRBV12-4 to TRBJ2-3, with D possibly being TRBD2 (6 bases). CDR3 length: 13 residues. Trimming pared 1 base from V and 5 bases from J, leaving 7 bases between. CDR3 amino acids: CASSLGLGDTQYF. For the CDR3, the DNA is TGTGCCAGCAGTTTAGGACTAGGAGATACGCAGTATTTT.

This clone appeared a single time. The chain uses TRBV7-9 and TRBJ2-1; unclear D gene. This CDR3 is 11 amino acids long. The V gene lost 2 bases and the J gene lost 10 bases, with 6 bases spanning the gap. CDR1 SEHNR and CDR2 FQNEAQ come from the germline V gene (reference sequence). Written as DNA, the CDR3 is TGTGCCAGCAGCTTAATGAGGGAGCAGTTCTTC. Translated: CASSLMREQFF.

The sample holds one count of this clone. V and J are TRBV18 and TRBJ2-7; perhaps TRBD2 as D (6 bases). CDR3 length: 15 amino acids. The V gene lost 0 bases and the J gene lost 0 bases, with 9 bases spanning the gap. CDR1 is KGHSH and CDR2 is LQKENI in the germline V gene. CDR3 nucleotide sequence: TGTGCCAGCTCACCACCGGGGCGGGGCTCCTACGAGCAGTACTTC. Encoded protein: CASSPPGRGSYEQYF.

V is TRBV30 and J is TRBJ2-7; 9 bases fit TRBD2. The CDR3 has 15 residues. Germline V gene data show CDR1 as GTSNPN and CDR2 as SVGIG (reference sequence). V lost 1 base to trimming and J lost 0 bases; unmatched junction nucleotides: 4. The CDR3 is CAWSGGLASSYEQYF. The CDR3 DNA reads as TGTGCCTGGAGTGGGGGACTAGCAAGCTCCTACGAGCAGTACTTC.

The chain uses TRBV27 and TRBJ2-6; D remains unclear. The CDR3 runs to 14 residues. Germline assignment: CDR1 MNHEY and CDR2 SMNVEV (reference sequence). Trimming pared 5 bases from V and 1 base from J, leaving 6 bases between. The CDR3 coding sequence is TGTGCCAGCAGTGAGTGGTCTGGGGCCAACGTCCTGACTTTC. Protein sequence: CASSEWSGANVLTF.

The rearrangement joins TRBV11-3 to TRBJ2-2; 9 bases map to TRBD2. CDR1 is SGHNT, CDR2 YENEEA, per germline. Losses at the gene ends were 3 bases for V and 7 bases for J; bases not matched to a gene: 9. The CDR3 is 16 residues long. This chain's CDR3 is CASSFVSGSYGGELFF. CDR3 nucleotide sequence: TGTGCCAGCAGCTTTGTTAGCGGGAGTTACGGCGGGGAGCTGTTTTTT.

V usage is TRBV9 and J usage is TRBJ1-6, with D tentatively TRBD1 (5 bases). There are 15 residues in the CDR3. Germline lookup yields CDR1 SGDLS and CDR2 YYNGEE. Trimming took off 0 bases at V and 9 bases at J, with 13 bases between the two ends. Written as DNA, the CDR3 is TGTGCCAGCAGCGTAGAGGGAGGGGCCGGTTCACCCCTCCACTTT. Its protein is CASSVEGGAGSPLHF.

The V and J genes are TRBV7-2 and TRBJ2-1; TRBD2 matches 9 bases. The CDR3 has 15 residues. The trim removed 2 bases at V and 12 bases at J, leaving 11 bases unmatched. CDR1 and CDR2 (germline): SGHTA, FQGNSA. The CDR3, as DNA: TGTGCCAGCAGCTTATCCCTAGCGGGGTCGAGGGGGCAGTTCTTC. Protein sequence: CASSLSLAGSRGQFF.

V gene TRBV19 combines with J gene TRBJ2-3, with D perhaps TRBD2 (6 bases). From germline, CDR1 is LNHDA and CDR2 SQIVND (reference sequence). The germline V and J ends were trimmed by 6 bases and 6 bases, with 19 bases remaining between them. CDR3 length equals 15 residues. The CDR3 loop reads CASSNRDFLEDTQYF. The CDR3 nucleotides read TGTGCCAGTAGCAACCGGGACTTCCTCGAGGATACGCAGTATTTT.

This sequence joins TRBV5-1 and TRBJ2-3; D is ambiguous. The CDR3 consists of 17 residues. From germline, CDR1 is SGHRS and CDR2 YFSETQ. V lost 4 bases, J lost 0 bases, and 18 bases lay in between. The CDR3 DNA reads TGCGCCAGCAGCCTCCTACCGACTGGCTCTAGCACAGATACGCAGTATTTT. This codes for CASSLLPTGSSTDTQYF.

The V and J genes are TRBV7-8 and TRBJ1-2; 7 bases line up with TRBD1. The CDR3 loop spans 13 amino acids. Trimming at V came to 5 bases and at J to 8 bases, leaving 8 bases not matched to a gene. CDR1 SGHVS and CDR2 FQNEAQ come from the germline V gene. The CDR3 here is CASSDRTGGGYTF. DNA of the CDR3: TGTGCCAGCAGCGACAGGACAGGCGGAGGCTACACCTTC. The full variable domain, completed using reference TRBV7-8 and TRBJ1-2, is GAGVSQSPRYKVAKRGQDVALRCDPISGHVSLFWYQQALGQGPEFLTYFQNEAQLDKSGLPSDRFFAERPEGSVSTLKIQRTQQEDSAVYLCASSDRTGGGYTFGSGTRLTVV.